A selection of T cell receptor beta chains follows, all from one sample in a study of cytomegalovirus exposure and HLA in healthy donors. Method: immunoSEQ multiplex PCR; TCRdb's copy keeps in-frame clones and lacks some. In the table there are some 200,000 clones, 84% of which are singletons. The sequenced sample consisted of PBMCs. The source of these receptors is a woman under 40 in good health and CMV-seropositive. Both conserved end residues are part of each CDR3. A D gene is named only where the DNA matches it firmly. For some rows the clone size is stated as once, few or many, or as a class when expanded; others skip it.

J | size | V | D | DNA | CDR3
TRBJ2-7 | NA | TRBV9 | NA | TGTGCCAGCAGCGTAGCTCCCAGATACGAGCAGTACTTC | CASSVAPRYEQYF
TRBJ1-5 | NA | TRBV18 | NA | TGTGCCAGCTCACCAATAGGGGATAGCAATCAGCCCCAGCATTTT | CASSPIGDSNQPQHF
TRBJ1-1 | NA | TRBV2 | NA | TGTGCCAGCTCTGTATTTGGCAGCGCATACACTGAAGCTTTCTTT | CASSVFGSAYTEAFF
TRBJ1-2 | NA | TRBV28 | TRBD1 | TGTGCCAGCAGTTTTGCGGACAGGATAAACTATGGCTACACCTTC | CASSFADRINYGYTF
TRBJ1-1 | NA | TRBV6-5 | NA | TGTGCCAGCAGTTACGGACAGACGGAAGCTTTCTTT | CASSYGQTEAFF
TRBJ1-1 | NA | TRBV29-1 | NA | TGCAGCGTTTTCAGCACTAGCACTGAAGCTTTCTTT | CSVFSTSTEAFF
TRBJ2-1 | NA | TRBV28 | TRBD1 | TGTGCCAGCAGTTTCCGCCAGGGGGCAAGGAGATCCTACAATGAGCAGTTCTTC | CASSFRQGARRSYNEQFF
TRBJ2-7 | NA | TRBV18 | TRBD1 | TGTGCCAGCTCACTTGGACAGGCCAACTCCTACGAGCAGTACTTC | CASSLGQANSYEQYF
TRBJ1-2 | NA | TRBV5-1 | NA | TGCGCCAGCAGCTTAGGAGACAACTATGGCTACACCTTC | CASSLGDNYGYTF
TRBJ2-2 | once | TRBV27 | TRBD2 | TGTGCCAGCAGTCCACACCGGACTAGCGGGAGAGGAACCGGGGAGCTGTTTTTT | CASSPHRTSGRGTGELFF
TRBJ2-1 | NA | TRBV25-1 | NA | TGTGCCAGCAGTGAATCGTTAGGGGTAGAGCCCTACAATGAGCAGTTCTTC | CASSESLGVEPYNEQFF
TRBJ1-4 | NA | TRBV4-1 | NA | TGCGCCAGCAGCCAGGCAGGGCCGCGCACTAATGAAAAACTGTTTTTT | CASSQAGPRTNEKLFF
TRBJ2-7 | NA | TRBV11-2 | NA | TGTGCCAGCAGCTTAGTTTTAGCGGCGTCCGACGAGCAGTACTTC | CASSLVLAASDEQYF
TRBJ2-1 | NA | TRBV6-5 | TRBD2 | TGTGCCAGCAGTTCCGGGACTAGCGGCTTTGAGCAGTTCTTC | CASSSGTSGFEQFF
TRBJ2-2 | NA | TRBV10-1 | NA | TGCGCCAGCAGTATAACAGGGTTCGAGGAGCTGTTTTTT | CASSITGFEELFF
TRBJ1-5 | NA | TRBV4-2 | TRBD1 | TGTGCCAGCAGCCAAGGTACAGGGGGCGACGGTCAGCCCCAGCATTTT | CASSQGTGGDGQPQHF
TRBJ2-7 | NA | TRBV9 | TRBD2 | TGTGCCAGCAGCGCGAATAGCGGGTTCCAATTCGAGCAGTACTTC | CASSANSGFQFEQYF
TRBJ2-5 | NA | TRBV9 | TRBD2 | TGTGCCAGCAGCGTAGAGCGCGGGAGGGACCAAGAGACCCAGTACTTC | CASSVERGRDQETQYF
TRBJ2-3 | NA | TRBV4-2 | NA | TGTGCCAGCAGCGTACACGGAGGGGACAGTAGCACAGATACGCAGTATTTT | CASSVHGGDSSTDTQYF
TRBJ1-1 | once | TRBV5-1 | NA | TGCGCCAGCAGCCCCAGGGGCGTCATGAACACTGAAGCTTTCTTT | CASSPRGVMNTEAFF
TRBJ2-3 | NA | TRBV2 | NA | TGTGCCAGCATCTCTAGGGAGTATAAAGATACGCAGTATTTT | CASISREYKDTQYF
TRBJ2-7 | NA | TRBV6-1 | NA | TGTGCCAGCAACCCGGTTGGGGGGACCGAGCAGTACTTC | CASNPVGGTEQYF
TRBJ2-2 | NA | TRBV2 | NA | TGTGCCAGCAGGGACAGCCTCTCTTTTAACACCGGGGAGCTGTTTTTT | CASRDSLSFNTGELFF
TRBJ2-3 | NA | TRBV6-1 | NA | TGTGCCAGCAGTGAGCCAGGGATACTCACAGATACGCAGTATTTT | CASSEPGILTDTQYF
TRBJ1-2 | NA | TRBV29-1 | TRBD1 | TGCAGCGTTAAACAGGGGGACAACTATGGCTACACCTTC | CSVKQGDNYGYTF
TRBJ2-2 | NA | TRBV6-1 | TRBD1 | TGTGCCAGCTCCCGAGGACAGGTGAAGACCGGGGAGCTGTTTTTT | CASSRGQVKTGELFF
TRBJ1-2 | NA | TRBV7-9 | NA | TGTGCCAGCAGCTTACGAGGTAGTAACTATGGCTACACCTTC | CASSLRGSNYGYTF
TRBJ2-1 | NA | TRBV5-1 | TRBD1 | TGCGCCAGCAGCTTGGAGGTTCGGACAGGGGCCTACAATGAGCAGTTCTTC | CASSLEVRTGAYNEQFF
TRBJ1-2 | NA | TRBV13 | NA | TGTGCCAGCAGCTCAGATCGACAGTACACCTTC | CASSSDRQYTF
TRBJ1-1 | NA | TRBV6-6 | NA | TGTGCCAGCAGTTACTCAGGGGCAGTGAAAGCTTTCTTT | CASSYSGAVKAFF
TRBJ1-5 | few | TRBV15 | NA | TGTGCCACCAGCGCACGCGGGGGGACAAGTAATCAGCCCCAGCATTTT | CATSARGGTSNQPQHF
TRBJ2-6 | NA | TRBV2 | NA | TGTGCCAGCAGTCGCGGTGCCTCTGGGGCCAACGTCCTGACTTTC | CASSRGASGANVLTF
TRBJ1-4 | NA | TRBV2 | NA | TGTGCCAGCAGTGGCCCGGGGGAAACTAATGAAAAACTGTTTTTT | CASSGPGETNEKLFF
TRBJ1-2 | few | TRBV20-1 | NA | TGCAGTGCTACACCAGGGCATGGCTACACCTTC | CSATPGHGYTF
TRBJ2-1 | NA | TRBV10-3 | NA | TGTGCAGTGACGCCGGGGAGCTTTTACAATGAGCAGTTCTTC | CAVTPGSFYNEQFF
TRBJ1-2 | once | TRBV27 | TRBD1 | TGTGCCAGCAGGACAGAACACAGGGGGCACTATGGCTACACCTTC | CASRTEHRGHYGYTF
TRBJ1-1 | NA | TRBV5-1 | NA | TGCGCCAGCAGCTTGTTCAGTAACACTGAAGCTTTCTTT | CASSLFSNTEAFF
TRBJ2-3 | NA | TRBV2 | TRBD2 | TGTGCCAGCAGCAAGACTAGCGGGAGGGCCGGGGCAGATACGCAGTATTTT | CASSKTSGRAGADTQYF
TRBJ1-2 | NA | TRBV6-1 | TRBD1 | TGTGCCAGCAGTGCACCCCGGACAGGGCATGGGTATGGCTACACCTTC | CASSAPRTGHGYGYTF
TRBJ1-1 | NA | TRBV27 | NA | TGTGCCAGCAGTTTACGCAGGGCATCCACTGAAGCTTTCTTT | CASSLRRASTEAFF
TRBJ2-7 | NA | TRBV20-1 | TRBD2 | TGCAGTGCTAAAGCGGGAGGCGAGCAGTACTTC | CSAKAGGEQYF
TRBJ2-3 | NA | TRBV7-7 | NA | TGTGCTAGCAGCGCTCTAGGCCCAGATACGCAGTATTTT | CASSALGPDTQYF
TRBJ2-2 | NA | TRBV19 | NA | TGTGCCAGTAAGATTCAACAGGGAACCGGGGAGCTGTTTTTT | CASKIQQGTGELFF
TRBJ2-7 | NA | TRBV7-9 | TRBD2 | TGTGCCAGCAGCCTCCGGGAGGACGAGCAGTACTTC | CASSLREDEQYF
TRBJ2-1 | NA | TRBV30 | NA | TGTGCCTGGACTAAAGCGTACAATGAGCAGTTCTTC | CAWTKAYNEQFF
TRBJ1-2 | few | TRBV28 | TRBD1 | TGTGCCAGCAGTTCCGGGACAGCGTATGGCTACACCTTC | CASSSGTAYGYTF